These 14 T cell receptor beta chains share one sample of origin, sequenced in a study of T cell changes during pregnancy in multiple sclerosis. Sequencing was performed with immunoSEQ multiplex PCR; in TCRdb, only in-frame clones are kept and a portion is missing. This sample has more than 85,000 clones, with roughly 95% found just once. The specimen comprised peripheral blood, sampled in the third trimester of pregnancy. These receptors were obtained from a female donor in good health, enrolled as a control in a pregnancy study.

This clone was found once. This chain connects TRBV4-1 to TRBJ2-7; 9 bases map to TRBD2. There are 14 residues in the CDR3. In germline, CDR1 is MGHRA, CDR2 YSYEKL. V was pared by 1 base and J by 6 bases, with 4 bases of the junction left unmatched. For the CDR3, the DNA is TGCGCCAGCAGCCAAGCACCTAGCGGGGCCGAGCAGTACTTC. This sequence encodes CASSQAPSGAEQYF.

This chain connects TRBV2 to TRBJ2-7, with 8 bases fitting TRBD2. With 6 bases clipped from V and 3 bases from J, the junction kept 1 base outside the gene matches. The CDR3 length is 12 residues. Germline CDR1 SNHLY, CDR2 FYNNEI. The CDR3 nucleotides read TGTGCCAGCAGCGCGGGGGGCTACGAGCAGTACTTC. This codes for CASSAGGYEQYF.

The chain has TRBV28 and TRBJ2-5; 7 nucleotides align to TRBD1. CDR1 MDHEN and CDR2 SYDVKM come from the germline V gene. There are 21 residues in the CDR3. J lost 5 bases, V lost 1 base, and 25 bases had no gene match. Here the CDR3 reads CASSLSSPSDRVFPLGETQYF. The DNA of the CDR3 is TGTGCCAGCAGTTTATCCTCACCGTCAGACAGGGTATTCCCCTTAGGTGAGACCCAGTACTTC. Full variable domain (remainder filled in from reference TRBV28 and TRBJ2-5): DVKVTQSSRYLVKRTGEKVFLECVQDMDHENMFWYRQDPGLGLRLIYFSYDVKMKEKGDIPEGYSVSREKKERFSLILESASTNQTSMYLCASSLSSPSDRVFPLGETQYFGPGTRLLVL.

A few counts support this clone. The chain is built from TRBV20-1 and TRBJ1-1, with TRBD1 matching over 7 bases. Germline CDR1 reads DFQATT; CDR2 reads SNEGSKA (reference sequence). This CDR3 region has 11 residues. V dropped 5 bases and J dropped 10; count of bases not matched to a gene: 7. CDR3 region: CSAYRGRGAFF. The CDR3 bases are TGCAGTGCTTACAGGGGAAGGGGAGCTTTCTTT.

This chain connects TRBV1 to TRBJ2-3; TRBD2 was called by the table and not checked on the DNA. TRBV1 is a known pseudogene. This CDR3 contains 16 residues. CDR3 loop: CTSSQGEAAHTDTQYF. CDR3 coding DNA: TGCACCAGCAGCCAAGGGGAAGCGGCCCACACAGATACGCAGTATTTT.

The chain links TRBV28 to TRBJ1-5; D is unresolved. This CDR3 is 12 amino acids long. Trimming took off 3 bases at V and 6 bases at J, with 6 bases between the two ends. Germline V gene sequence: CDR1 MDHEN, CDR2 SYDVKM. CDR3 sequence (DNA): TGTGCCAGCAGTTTGCGAGGTCAGCCCCAGCATTTT. Protein product: CASSLRGQPQHF.

The count of this clone is one. The chain employs TRBV4-1 and TRBJ2-3; D is unresolved. Deletions cut 3 bases from V and 0 bases from J, with 13 bases between. The CDR3 sequence is 16 residues long. In germline, CDR1 is MGHRA, CDR2 YSYEKL. The CDR3 region has the DNA TGCGCCAGCAGCCATATAAACCTAGTCAGCACAGATACGCAGTATTTT. Translation gives CASSHINLVSTDTQYF.

The rearrangement joins TRBV5-4 to TRBJ1-3, with 9 positions matching TRBD1. The V gene end was trimmed by 3 bases and the J gene end by 0 bases; junction bases not matched to a gene: 1. Per germline, CDR1 SGHNT and CDR2 YYREEE (reference sequence). CDR3 size: 15 residues. The DNA for the CDR3 is TGTGCCAGCAGCTCGACAGGGGGCTCTGGAAACACCATATATTTT. It codes for CASSSTGGSGNTIYF.

V and J are TRBV4-1 and TRBJ2-1; 7 positions match TRBD2. This CDR3 region has 17 residues. Germline CDR1 reads MGHRA; CDR2 reads YSYEKL. J gave up 5 bases and V 1 base, and 11 bases lay outside the gene matches. Written as DNA, the CDR3 is TGCGCCAGCAGCCAAGGCCTGCGCGGGAGTCCCCACAATGAGCAGTTCTTC. It is translated as CASSQGLRGSPHNEQFF.

This chain connects TRBV28 to TRBJ2-3; the match to TRBD2 covers 7 bases. Germline CDR1 MDHEN, CDR2 SYDVKM. Losses at the gene ends were 2 bases for V and 2 bases for J; bases not matched to a gene: 10. CDR3 length: 17 residues. The chain's CDR3 is CASSLDISGGDTDTQYF. The DNA of the CDR3 is TGTGCCAGCAGTTTAGATATCAGTGGGGGGGACACAGATACGCAGTATTTT.

The chain has TRBV5-1 and TRBJ2-2; unclear D gene. The germline V gene encodes CDR1 SGHRS and CDR2 YFSETQ. This CDR3 is 14 amino acids long. Deletions cut 1 base from V and 4 bases from J, with 8 bases between. The CDR3 loop is CASSLSSRTGELFF. The CDR3 DNA sequence: TGCGCCAGCAGCTTGTCCAGTCGCACCGGGGAGCTGTTTTTT.

V gene TRBV30 combines with J gene TRBJ2-6, with D tentatively TRBD1 (5 bases). Germline CDR1 GTSNPN, CDR2 SVGIG (reference sequence). Trimming left V 8 bases short and J 3 bases short, with 23 bases between. This CDR3 comprises 17 residues. CDR3 amino acids: CAPRQGLTAGGANVLTF. The CDR3 DNA sequence: TGTGCCCCCCGGCAGGGCCTGACCGCCGGTGGGGCCAACGTCCTGACTTTC.

The CDR3 protein is CASSLDSRPGANVLTF. CDR3 DNA sequence: TGTGCCAGCAGCTTAGATTCGAGGCCTGGGGCCAACGTCCTGACTTTC. V gene TRBV11-2 combines with J gene TRBJ2-6; D gene uncertain. The CDR3 is made up of 16 amino acids. Germline CDR1 is SGHAT and CDR2 is FQNNGV. The V gene lost 0 bases and the J gene lost 2 bases, with 8 bases spanning the gap.

This rearrangement joins TRBV4-1 to TRBJ2-7; 9 bases line up with TRBD1. J was trimmed by 3 bases and V by 0 bases; bases with no gene match: 6. Germline V lookup: CDR1 MGHRA, CDR2 YSYEKL. This CDR3 is 16 amino acids long. The CDR3 nucleotides read TGCGCCAGCAGCCAAGATCAGGGACAGGGAGGCTACGAGCAGTACTTC. This gives the protein CASSQDQGQGGYEQYF.